Listed here are 20 T cell receptor beta chains from one sample, sequenced in a study of T cells in narcolepsy (dated by TCRdb to the late 2010s). The receptor library was made with the immunoSEQ multiplex PCR assay. Held by TCRdb, this immuneACCESS table contains in-frame sequences only and omits some clones. Under half of the omission traces to an unresolved V gene where checked; the cause of the rest is unknown. This sample comprises 25,000 to 30,000 clones, 75% to 85% of them detected only once. 6.5% to 7% of the sample comes from the top ten. The material sequenced was memory (CD45RA-) CD4+ T cells from blood. What this sample's cell subset or site label stands for: memory T cells sorted ex vivo from peripheral blood. These TCRs come from a human donor in good health.

This rearrangement joins TRBV19 to TRBJ2-7; D is undetermined. Germline CDR1 and CDR2: LNHDA and SQIVND (reference sequence). CDR3 length equals 16 residues. V lost 7 bases and J 6 bases, leaving 25 bases between the germline ends. Written as DNA, the CDR3 is TGTGCCAGTACGGAGTCGTGGTCCGTGGGAATGGGCGAGCAGTACTTC. Encoded protein: CASTESWSVGMGEQYF.

J is TRBJ1-5 and V is TRBV2; D might be TRBD1 (5 bases). The length of the CDR3 is 14 residues. The V end was cut by 7 bases, the J end by 2 bases, with 12 bases between. The germline V gene encodes CDR1 SNHLY and CDR2 FYNNEI. The CDR3 protein is CASTRTFGNQPQHF. The CDR3 DNA follows: TGTGCCAGCACTCGGACATTTGGCAATCAGCCCCAGCATTTT.

The chain employs TRBV19 and TRBJ1-2; 8 bases are a match to TRBD1. Germline V gene lookup returns CDR1 LNHDA and CDR2 SQIVND (reference sequence). Germline trimming cut 5 bases from V and 5 bases from J; bases unmatched to any gene: 10. The CDR3 has 15 residues. CDR3 amino acids: CASSLTGAVRYGYTF. The CDR3 coding sequence is TGTGCCAGTAGTCTGACAGGGGCCGTGAGGTATGGCTACACCTTC. Variable domain in full (rest from reference TRBV19 and TRBJ1-2): DGGITQSPKYLFRKEGQNVTLSCEQNLNHDAMYWYRQDPGQGLRLIYYSQIVNDFQKGDIAEGYSVSREKKESFPLTVTSAQKNPTAFYLCASSLTGAVRYGYTFGSGTRLTVV.

The chain carries TRBV4-2 and TRBJ2-3; 8 bases agree with TRBD2. CDR1 is LGHNA and CDR2 is YNFKEQ in the germline V gene. There are 15 residues in the CDR3. The ends lost 1 base at V and 1 base at J; junction bases unmatched: 1. The CDR3 protein is CASSQARGGTDTQYF. The CDR3 nucleotides are TGTGCCAGCAGCCAAGCGCGGGGGGGCACAGATACGCAGTATTTT.

The chain carries TRBV18 and TRBJ2-7, with D unclear. Trimming removed 2 bases from V and 5 bases from J, with 13 bases in between. There are 14 residues in the CDR3. From germline, CDR1 is KGHSH and CDR2 LQKENI. The CDR3 DNA sequence: TGTGCCAGCTCACCAGAAAACGGGCGCCACGAGCAGTACTTC. Protein product: CASSPENGRHEQYF.

The table lists this clone with a few counts. The chain is built from TRBV5-1 and TRBJ1-1; the match to TRBD1 covers 8 bases. With V trimmed by 0 bases and J by 2 bases, 12 bases remained unmatched. Germline V CDR1 and CDR2: SGHRS, YFSETQ. CDR3 length: 18 residues. The CDR3 spells CASSLVGQGAAGNTEAFF. The CDR3 region has the DNA TGCGCCAGCAGCTTGGTAGGGCAGGGGGCTGCTGGTAACACTGAAGCTTTCTTT.

The chain couples TRBV7-3 to TRBJ2-3; a possible D gene is TRBD2 (7 bases). The length of the CDR3 is 13 residues. V was clipped by 4 bases and J by 5 bases, with 10 bases between them. CDR1 SGHTA and CDR2 FQGTGA come from the germline V gene. The CDR3 sequence is CASSYREGDTQYF. In nucleotides, the CDR3 is TGTGCCAGCAGCTACAGGGAGGGAGATACGCAGTATTTT.

This chain links TRBV5-5 with TRBJ2-3, with D unresolved. CDR3 length: 14 amino acids. The ends were cut back, 6 bases at V and 2 bases at J, with 13 bases in the middle. The germline V gene has CDR1 SGHKS and CDR2 YYEKEE (reference sequence). The CDR3 DNA reads TGTGCCAGCACCCCCAACCTAGACACAGATACGCAGTATTTT. Its protein is CASTPNLDTDTQYF.

The V call is TRBV18, the J call TRBJ2-3; D gene ambiguous. With 2 bases removed from V and 2 bases from J, the gap between germline ends came to 8 bases. CDR3 length: 14 amino acids. Germline-derived CDR1 and CDR2 are KGHSH and LQKENI. CDR3 bases: TGTGCCAGCTCACCAAGGCTTAACACAGATACGCAGTATTTT. Translation gives CASSPRLNTDTQYF.

The chain uses TRBV19 and TRBJ2-7, with a weak D call TRBD1 (5 bases). CDR3 size: 13 residues. The V end was cut by 2 bases, the J end by 2 bases, with 7 bases between. CDR1 is LNHDA, CDR2 SQIVND, per germline (reference sequence). The CDR3 DNA follows: TGTGCCAGTAGTATAAGACAGACCTACGAGCAGTACTTC. It encodes CASSIRQTYEQYF.

The genes are TRBV4-1 and TRBJ2-4; D gene ambiguous. Germline values: CDR1 MGHRA, CDR2 YSYEKL. The germline V and J ends were trimmed by 0 bases and 0 bases, with 21 bases remaining between them. This CDR3 is 20 amino acids long. The CDR3 bases are TGCGCCAGCAGCCAAGATGACGTCGGACCCCAAGGGAAAGCCAAAAACATTCAGTACTTC. Amino acid sequence: CASSQDDVGPQGKAKNIQYF.

This clone was counted only a few times. Other DNA sequences of this sample code for an identical CDR3. The chain joins TRBV28 to TRBJ2-7; D uncertain. V was pared by 6 bases and J by 4 bases, with 22 bases between. The V gene's germline CDR1 is MDHEN and CDR2 SYDVKM. This CDR3 region has 16 residues. The CDR3 DNA follows: TGTGCCAGCAGCCCCACTCCCAGACGGATCCTTTACGAGCAGTACTTC. Translation gives CASSPTPRRILYEQYF.

This sequence joins TRBV27 and TRBJ2-3; TRBD2 might be the D (6 bases). The CDR3 is 19 amino acids. CDR1 is MNHEY and CDR2 is SMNVEV in the germline V gene (reference sequence). V was pared by 3 bases and J by 0 bases, with 22 bases between. CDR3 in DNA: TGTGCCAGCAGTTTCTCAGGGTCTCGGGGGTCTTATAGCACAGATACGCAGTATTTT. Residues: CASSFSGSRGSYSTDTQYF.

The rearrangement joins TRBV11-3 to TRBJ1-4; TRBD1 aligns across 9 bases. The V segment lost 5 bases and the J segment 5 bases; nucleotides outside the gene matches: 6. Looked up from germline, CDR1 is SGHNT and CDR2 is YENEEA. This CDR3 is 15 amino acids long. DNA for the CDR3: TGTGCCAGCAGCCCCGGACAGGGGAGAAATGAAAAACTGTTTTTT. This translates into CASSPGQGRNEKLFF.

The rearrangement joins TRBV6-1 to TRBJ2-5, with 7 bases identical to TRBD2. The CDR3 covers 14 residues. The germline V gene has CDR1 MNHNS and CDR2 SASEGT. The V gene end was trimmed by 6 bases and the J gene end by 2 bases; junction bases not matched to a gene: 6. CDR3 bases: TGTGCCAGCAGAAGTTACGGGGGGCAAGAGACCCAGTACTTC. Translation gives CASRSYGGQETQYF.

The chain joins TRBV18 to TRBJ1-5; D is ambiguous. The germline CDR1 and CDR2 sequences are KGHSH and LQKENI. This CDR3 comprises 12 residues. V was clipped by 2 bases and J by 8 bases, with 7 bases between them. The CDR3: CASSPDQEPQHF. The CDR3 coding sequence is TGTGCCAGCTCACCAGACCAGGAGCCCCAGCATTTT.

The gene calls are TRBV11-2 and TRBJ2-5; 11 bases align to TRBD1. The junction had 10 bases not matched to a gene; V was cut back by 8 bases and J by 11 bases. The length of the CDR3 is 13 residues. Per the germline V gene, CDR1 is SGHAT and CDR2 is FQNNGV. The CDR3 loop is CASSDRGLFGQYF. In DNA form, the CDR3 reads TGTGCCAGCTCGGACAGGGGGCTTTTTGGGCAGTACTTC.

J is TRBJ1-1 and V is TRBV9, with D possibly being TRBD1 (5 bases). The CDR3 has 14 residues. The germline V gene encodes CDR1 SGDLS and CDR2 YYNGEE. Trimming left V 4 bases short and J 5 bases short, with 15 bases between. The DNA for the CDR3 is TGTGCCAGCAGCTCCTCCGGGGGGGGAACTGAAGCTTTCTTT. Its translation: CASSSSGGGTEAFF. Full variable domain (outside the CDR3, taken from reference TRBV9 and TRBJ1-1): DSGVTQTPKHLITATGQRVTLRCSPRSGDLSVYWYQQSLDQGLQFLIQYYNGEERAKGNILERFSAQQFPDLHSELNLSSLELGDSALYFCASSSSGGGTEAFFGQGTRLTVV.

About this clone: This sample includes further DNA sequences coding for the same CDR3. The chain joins TRBV18 to TRBJ2-7; 10 bases fit TRBD2. Germline CDR1 is KGHSH and CDR2 is LQKENI. This CDR3 region has 15 residues. V shed 3 bases and J 4 bases; nucleotides not matched to a gene: 6. The CDR3 coding sequence is TGTGCCAGCTCACCTAGGACTAGCGGAGCTTACGAGCAGTACTTC. It yields the protein CASSPRTSGAYEQYF.

The chain combines TRBV5-1 with TRBJ2-1; 7 bases map to TRBD2. Germline assignment: CDR1 SGHRS and CDR2 YFSETQ. Unmatched junction bases numbered 13, after V lost 4 bases and J lost 0 bases. The CDR3 has 18 amino acids. CDR3 nucleotides: TGCGCCAGCAGCCCGGAGGCCGCCACTAGCGTCTCCTACAATGAGCAGTTCTTC. It yields the protein CASSPEAATSVSYNEQFF.